Following are 32 T cell receptor beta chains from one sample sequenced in a study of tumor-infiltrating lymphocytes in primary liver carcinoma. Production of TCR beta cDNA used roughly 480 ng total RNA together with a constant-region primer. Generation of the TCR beta libraries relied on three nested multiplex PCR rounds using slightly modified ARM-PCR. The two initial PCR rounds, nine to eleven cycles each, used TRBV1-TRBV30 forward and C-beta reverse primers. TCRdb re-called the multiplex PCR reads with MiXCR, one entry per CDR3 protein. The table lists about 78,000 distinct CDR3 sequences, 60% to 80% of them singletons. Joint extraction of RNA and DNA used roughly 20-32 mg of bulk tissue that was unsorted. Sequenced sample: liver tumor tissue from sampling region 4. As for subset: tumor region T4, right-lateral pole. The receptor set was obtained from a woman aged 60-75 years with primary liver carcinoma and hepatitis B virus infection.

This clonotype was observed a few times. A much larger clone differs by one base, so this may be a read error. The chain uses TRBV7-2 and TRBJ2-2; D is ambiguous. The CDR3 is 13 residues long. CDR1 and CDR2 from the germline V gene are SGHTA and FQGNSA. CDR3 amino acids: CASNLEVHGELFF. CDR3 in DNA: TGTGCCAGCAACTTAGAAGTTCACGGGGAGCTGTTTTTT.

J is TRBJ1-2 and V is TRBV29-1, with D possibly being TRBD1 (5 bases). Trimming removed 7 bases from V and 0 bases from J, with 18 bases in between. The CDR3 runs 15 residues. Germline V gene lookup returns CDR1 SQVTM and CDR2 ANQGSEA. Written as DNA, the CDR3 is TGCAGCGCACTTACCGTAGACAGCGCTAACTATGGCTACACCTTC. Its translation: CSALTVDSANYGYTF.

As to this clonotype: Since no conserved phenylalanine or tryptophan closes the CDR3, a read error is the likely cause. The chain is built from TRBV13 and TRBJ2-6; D is unclear. The CDR3 spans 15 residues. CDR1 and CDR2 (germline): PRHDT, FYEKMQ (reference sequence). The CDR3 DNA reads TGTACCAGTGCGGCGAGGAGCTCTGGGGCCAACGTCCTGACTATC. Translation: CTSAARSSGANVLTI.

This clonotype was picked up many times. The chain links TRBV4-2 to TRBJ2-7, with a tentative D call TRBD1 (6 bases). Trimming pared 5 bases from V and 6 bases from J, leaving 14 bases between. CDR3 length: 13 residues. CDR1 is LGHNA, CDR2 YNFKEQ, per germline. The CDR3 loop is CASSRGTGAEQYF. The CDR3 nucleotides are TGTGCCAGCAGCAGGGGGACCGGGGCCGAGCAGTACTTC.

Notes on this clonotype: This may stem from a read error, because a much larger clone lies one nucleotide away. This chain joins TRBV29-1 and TRBJ2-1, with 7 positions matching TRBD1. CDR1 SQVTM and CDR2 ANQGSEA come from the germline V gene. CDR3 length equals 12 residues. Here the CDR3 DNA reads TGCAGAGTACCGACAGGGTCCAATGAGCAGTTCTTC. This codes for CRVPTGSNEQFF.

A word on this clonotype: One end of the junction fails to match germline, which may point to a read error. The V call is TRBV18, the J call TRBJ2-6; tentatively, D is TRBD1 (5 bases). The CDR3 length is 14 residues. Germline lookup yields CDR1 KGHSH and CDR2 LQKENI. CDR3 DNA sequence: TGTTCCAGCTCCCCAGGGTCTGGGGCCAACGTCCTGACTTTC. Its translation is CSSSPGSGANVLTF.

This clonotype occurred a few times. This may come from a read error, since a much larger clone is one base off. This CDR3 is missing its conserved last phenylalanine or tryptophan, likely due to a read error. This sequence joins TRBV5-4 and TRBJ1-6; D is unresolved. V lost 2 bases and J 9 bases, leaving 9 bases between the germline ends. The CDR3 length is 13 residues. The V gene's germline CDR1 is SGHNT and CDR2 YYREEE (reference sequence). Written as DNA, the CDR3 is TGTGCCAGCAGCTTCACGAACGGTTCACCCCTCCACTCT. Its translation is CASSFTNGSPLHS.

This clonotype is labeled as medium-sized. The chain carries TRBV11-2 and TRBJ2-5; 7 positions agree with TRBD1. Germline CDR1 is SGHAT and CDR2 is FQNNGV. This CDR3 has 14 residues. Trimming cost V 2 bases and J 1 base; bases outside gene matches: 1. CDR3 nucleotides: TGTGCCAGCAGCTTAAACAGGGGCCAAGAGACCCAGTACTTC. Translated, it gives CASSLNRGQETQYF.

The V and J genes are TRBV29-1 and TRBJ2-5; D call uncertain. CDR1 SQVTM and CDR2 ANQGSEA come from the germline V gene. The CDR3 runs to 13 residues. Trimming cost V 5 bases and J 1 base, with 11 bases left between them. In nucleotides, the CDR3 is TGCAGCGTTCAAAGGGCCCTCCAAGAGACCCAGTACTTC. Its translation: CSVQRALQETQYF.

Concerning this clonotype: A read error may be the cause here, since a much bigger clone is one base away. This chain links TRBV7-8 with TRBJ2-2; TRBD1 matches at 9 bases. J was trimmed by 1 base and V by 7 bases; bases with no gene match: 10. The CDR3 runs 17 residues. Per germline, CDR1 SGHVS and CDR2 FQNEAQ. The CDR3 loop reads CASNNKPGQGNTGELFF. DNA of the CDR3: TGTGCCAGCAACAACAAGCCGGGACAGGGGAACACCGGGGAGCTGTTTTTT.

To note about this clonotype: The CDR3 carries no conserved terminal phenylalanine or tryptophan, so it likely arises from a read error. The rearrangement uses TRBV5-4 and TRBJ2-5; D uncertain. The CDR3 is made up of 13 amino acids. Between the trimmed V and J ends, which lost 4 bases and 4 bases, there was a span of 11 bases. Germline CDR1 reads SGHNT; CDR2 reads YYREEE (reference sequence). CDR3 residues: CASSPTPRETQYH. The CDR3 DNA follows: TGTGCCAGCAGCCCCACCCCACGAGAGACCCAGTACCAC.

Comment on this clonotype: An end of the junction differs from the germline gene, which may be a read error. The gene calls are TRBV11-1 and TRBJ2-3; possible D gene TRBD2, 5 bases. Germline V lookup: CDR1 SGHAT, CDR2 FQDESV (reference sequence). This CDR3 region has 15 residues. The chain's CDR3 is CASSSPHSSTDTQYF. The CDR3 coding sequence is TGTGCCAGCAGCAGCCCCCATTCTAGCACTGATACGCAGTATTTT.

This clonotype was observed at least ten times. This chain uses TRBV5-1 with TRBJ2-2; D is ambiguous. The CDR3 contains 13 residues. Germline CDR1 and CDR2: SGHRS and YFSETQ. V was shortened by 0 bases and J by 6 bases, with 6 bases between the two germline ends. CDR3 loop: CASSLGEAGELFF. Written as DNA, the CDR3 is TGCGCCAGCAGCTTGGGTGAGGCCGGGGAGCTGTTTTTT.

As to this clonotype: The junction does not match germline at one end; this may be a read error. V gene TRBV6-1 combines with J gene TRBJ1-6; 8 bases match TRBD1. CDR3 length equals 14 residues. Germline-derived CDR1 and CDR2 are MNHNS and SASEGT. Here the CDR3 reads CVSRRDRNDSPLLF. The CDR3 DNA is TGTGTCAGCAGGCGGGACAGGAACGATTCACCCCTCCTCTTT.

V and J are TRBV18 and TRBJ2-7; D is possibly TRBD1 (6 bases). Germline loops: CDR1 KGHSH, CDR2 LQKENI. The V gene lost 3 bases and the J gene lost 7 bases, with 22 bases spanning the gap. This CDR3 is built from 16 residues. The chain's CDR3 is CASSPIQGSSFVEQYF. As DNA, the CDR3 is TGTGCCAGCTCACCTATACAGGGAAGCTCATTTGTGGAGCAGTACTTC.

In regard to this clonotype: A read error may explain this, as a much larger clone is one base away. This sequence joins TRBV28 and TRBJ2-1, with a weak D call TRBD2 (6 bases). The CDR3 contains 13 residues. V lost 7 bases, J lost 6 bases, and 13 bases lay in between. Germline lookup yields CDR1 MDHEN and CDR2 SYDVKM. The CDR3 sequence: CASTNSGPNEQFF. The CDR3 bases are TGTGCCAGCACCAATAGCGGACCCAATGAGCAGTTCTTC. The variable domain in full, with the rest retrieved from reference TRBV28 and TRBJ2-1, is DVKVTQSSRYLVKRTGEKVFLECVQDMDHENMFWYRQDPGLGLRLIYFSYDVKMKEKGDIPEGYSVSREKKERFSLILESASTNQTSMYLCASTNSGPNEQFFGPGTRLTVL.

Regarding this clonotype: The junction differs from germline at one of its ends, possibly a read error. The chain couples TRBV11-3 to TRBJ2-7; 10 nucleotides agree with TRBD1. Germline V CDR1 and CDR2: SGHNT, YENEEA. There are 15 residues in the CDR3. CDR3 in DNA: TGTGCCAGCAGCCCCGGGACAGGGGACAGCTACGAGCAGCACTTC. This encodes CASSPGTGDSYEQHF. Full variable domain (remainder filled in from reference TRBV11-3 and TRBJ2-7): EAGVVQSPRYKIIEKKQPVAFWCNPISGHNTLYWYLQNLGQGPELLIRYENEEAVDDSQLPKDRFSAERLKGVDSTLKIQPAELGDSAVYLCASSPGTGDSYEQHFGPGTRLTVT.

As to this clonotype: One base away lies a much larger clone, so this may be a sequencing read error. The gene calls are TRBV28 and TRBJ1-2; unclear D gene. CDR1 is MDHEN and CDR2 is SYDVKM in the germline V gene. The CDR3 sequence is 17 residues long. The ends were cut back, 1 base at V and 5 bases at J, with 20 bases in the middle. The CDR3 reads CASSLSPGGPQGYGYTF. DNA of the CDR3: TGTGCCAGCAGTTTATCTCCGGGAGGGCCCCAAGGATATGGCTACACCTTC.

On this clonotype itself: The junction and the germline gene differ at one end; a read error may be behind it. The chain couples TRBV6-1 to TRBJ1-2; perhaps TRBD1 as D (5 bases). CDR3 length equals 15 residues. CDR1 is MNHNS and CDR2 is SASEGT in the germline V gene. The CDR3 spells CANSEISQDLYGYTF. DNA of the CDR3: TGTGCCAACAGTGAAATTTCACAGGATCTTTATGGCTACACCTTT.

Worth noting for this clonotype: Mismatch with germline at one junction end may stem from a read error. V and J are TRBV11-3 and TRBJ2-1, with 9 bases aligning to TRBD2. Germline V gene sequence: CDR1 SGHNT, CDR2 YENEEA. The length of the CDR3 is 18 residues. The DNA for the CDR3 is TGTGCCTGCAGCTTAAGTCAAGGCGGGAGGGCCGGTTACAATGAGCAGTTCTTC. It translates to CACSLSQGGRAGYNEQFF.

This clonotype appeared many times. The rearrangement uses TRBV7-8 and TRBJ2-7, with D possibly being TRBD2 (6 bases). Trimming pared 0 bases from V and 3 bases from J, leaving 9 bases between. CDR1 is SGHVS, CDR2 FQNEAQ, per germline. The CDR3 covers 14 residues. CDR3 DNA: TGTGCCAGCAGCTTAGCGCCGGGACTCTACGAGCAGTACTTC. Residues: CASSLAPGLYEQYF.

A note on this clonotype: At one of its ends the junction is not consistent with the germline gene, which may arise from a read error. The rearrangement links TRBV11-2 to TRBJ1-6; D unclear. The germline gives CDR1 SGHAT, CDR2 FQNNGV. The CDR3 extends over 13 amino acids. The CDR3 region has the DNA TGTGTCAGCAGTTTGGAGCCGGGTTCACCCCTCCACTTT. It translates to CVSSLEPGSPLHF.

Details on this clonotype: Possible read error: a much larger clone is one base away. This chain uses TRBV28 with TRBJ2-7, with no clear D. Germline V gene data show CDR1 as MDHEN and CDR2 as SYDVKM. The CDR3 has 11 residues. V was cut by 4 bases and J by 2 bases, with 3 bases left in between. The chain's CDR3 is CASSCPYEQYF. CDR3 nucleotide sequence: TGTGCCAGCAGTTGTCCCTACGAGCAGTACTTC.

This clonotype was seen at least ten times. Here the CDR3 reads CASSDTNTGLAAADTQYF. As DNA, the CDR3 is TGTGCCAGCAGTGACACTAATACGGGACTAGCGGCGGCAGATACGCAGTATTTT. The chain combines TRBV6-1 with TRBJ2-3; 11 nucleotides align to TRBD2. Germline CDR1 is MNHNS and CDR2 is SASEGT. The CDR3 has 18 amino acids. V was pared by 3 bases and J by 4 bases, with 12 bases of the junction left unmatched.

The genes are TRBV13 and TRBJ2-1, with D unresolved. The CDR3 covers 17 residues. From germline, CDR1 is PRHDT and CDR2 FYEKMQ (reference sequence). The V gene lost 8 bases and the J gene lost 8 bases, with 28 bases spanning the gap. The CDR3, as DNA: TGTGCCAGCTGTCCTCCCCAGGCGGAACCTACCAGGCATGAGCAGTTCTTC. This codes for CASCPPQAEPTRHEQFF.

With regard to this clonotype: The conserved closing phenylalanine or tryptophan is absent in this CDR3, likely reflecting a read error. The chain joins TRBV4-2 to TRBJ2-5; TRBD2 matches at 8 bases. Per germline, CDR1 LGHNA and CDR2 YNFKEQ. The CDR3 spans 16 residues. Here the CDR3 DNA reads TGCGCCAGCAGCCAAAGGGCTATCGGGAGGGAAGAGACCCAGTACTCC. Translating it yields CASSQRAIGREETQYS.

A note on this clonotype: A much larger clone differs by one base, so this may be a read error. The V and J genes are TRBV28 and TRBJ2-2; D is unresolved. Germline lookup yields CDR1 MDHEN and CDR2 SYDVKM. The CDR3 is 14 residues long. With 3 bases removed from V and 6 bases from J, the gap between germline ends came to 11 bases. In nucleotides, the CDR3 is TGTGCCAGCAGTTTTGAATCGTCGGCCGGGGAGCTGTTTTTT. Protein sequence: CASSFESSAGELFF. The full variable domain, completed using reference TRBV28 and TRBJ2-2, is DVKVTQSSRYLVKRTGEKVFLECVQDMDHENMFWYRQDPGLGLRLIYFSYDVKMKEKGDIPEGYSVSREKKERFSLILESASTNQTSMYLCASSFESSAGELFFGEGSRLTVL.

Regarding this clonotype: Since a much larger clone is just one base distant, this may be a read error. Because the CDR3 is missing its conserved closing phenylalanine or tryptophan, this is likely a read error. The chain joins TRBV15 to TRBJ1-1; no clear D gene. This CDR3 is 14 amino acids long. Germline-derived CDR1 and CDR2 are LNHNV and YYDKDF (reference sequence). V lost 5 bases and J lost 0, with 10 bases in between. This CDR3 is CATSSLPLNTEAFY. The CDR3 region has the DNA TGTGCCACCAGCTCTCTTCCCCTGAACACTGAAGCTTTCTAT.

Remarks on this clonotype: Compared with germline, one end of the junction differs, possibly owing to a read error. This chain uses TRBV11-2 with TRBJ2-2, with D possibly being TRBD1 or TRBD2 (6 bases each). This CDR3 spans 13 amino acids. Germline CDR1 and CDR2: SGHAT and FQNNGV. The CDR3 reads CASSLDRIGGLLF. The CDR3 DNA reads TGTGCCAGCAGCTTAGATAGGATTGGGGGGCTGTTATTT.

The V call is TRBV6-6, the J call TRBJ1-2; no clear D. This CDR3 is built from 12 residues. Germline V lookup: CDR1 MNHNY, CDR2 SVGAGI (reference sequence). Trimming pared 9 bases from V and 8 bases from J, leaving 16 bases between. The CDR3 sequence is CASSQKREGYTF. The CDR3 region has the DNA TGTGCCAGTTCCCAGAAGAGGGAGGGCTACACCTTC.

V gene TRBV11-2 combines with J gene TRBJ2-2; possibly TRBD2 for D (6 bases). CDR1 and CDR2 (germline): SGHAT, FQNNGV. V lost 5 bases to trimming and J lost 13 bases, with 23 bases between them. This CDR3 region has 15 residues. DNA of the CDR3: TGTGCCAGCAGCCCTCGGCAAGGACCGACCGGGAGGCTGTTTTTT. It encodes CASSPRQGPTGRLFF.

As concerns this clonotype: At one end the junction does not follow the germline gene, possibly because of a read error. The chain links TRBV6-1 to TRBJ2-7; 7 bases match TRBD1. The CDR3 consists of 16 residues. CDR1 and CDR2 (germline): MNHNS, SASEGT. CDR3: CASSTTGARGSYERYF. In DNA, the CDR3 is TGTGCCAGCAGTACTACAGGGGCCCGCGGCTCATACGAGCGGTACTTC.